This T cell receptor beta chain emerged from a study of T cell responses to AZD1222 COVID-19 vaccine. Clones were sequenced by immunoSEQ multiplex PCR, and TCRdb holds only the in-frame ones, with some missing. The sample includes about 120,000 clones, about 79% of them seen just once. The CDR3 consists of 16 residues. Looked up from germline, CDR1 is MNHEY and CDR2 is SMNVEV (reference sequence). V dropped 4 bases and J dropped 2; count of bases not matched to a gene: 9. The sequence came from an adult who received the AZD1222 COVID-19 vaccine. This specimen consisted of peripheral blood, obtained 28 days after the second AZD1222 dose. The rearrangement uses TRBV27 and TRBJ2-3, with 7 bases fitting TRBD2. Here the CDR3 DNA reads TGTGCCAGCAGTTCAATCACCGGGGGGTACACAGATACGCAGTATTTT. Encoded protein: CASSSITGGYTDTQYF.